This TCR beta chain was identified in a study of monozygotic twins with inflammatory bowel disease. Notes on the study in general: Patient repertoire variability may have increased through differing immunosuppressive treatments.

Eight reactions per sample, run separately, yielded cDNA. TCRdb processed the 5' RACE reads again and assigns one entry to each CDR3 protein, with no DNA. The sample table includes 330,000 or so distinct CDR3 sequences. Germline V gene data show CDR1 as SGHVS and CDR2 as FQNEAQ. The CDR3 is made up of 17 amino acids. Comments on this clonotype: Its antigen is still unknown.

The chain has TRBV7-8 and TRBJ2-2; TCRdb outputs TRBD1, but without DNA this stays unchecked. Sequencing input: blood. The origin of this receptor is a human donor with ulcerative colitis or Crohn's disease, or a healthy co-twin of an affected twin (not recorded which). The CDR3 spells CASSLFLGRDEAGELFF. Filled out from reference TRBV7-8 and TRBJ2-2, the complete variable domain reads GAGVSQSPRYKVAKRGQDVALRCDPISGHVSLFWYQQALGQGPEFLTYFQNEAQLDKSGLPSDRFFAERPEGSVSTLKIQRTQQEDSAVYLCASSLFLGRDEAGELFFGEGSRLTVL.